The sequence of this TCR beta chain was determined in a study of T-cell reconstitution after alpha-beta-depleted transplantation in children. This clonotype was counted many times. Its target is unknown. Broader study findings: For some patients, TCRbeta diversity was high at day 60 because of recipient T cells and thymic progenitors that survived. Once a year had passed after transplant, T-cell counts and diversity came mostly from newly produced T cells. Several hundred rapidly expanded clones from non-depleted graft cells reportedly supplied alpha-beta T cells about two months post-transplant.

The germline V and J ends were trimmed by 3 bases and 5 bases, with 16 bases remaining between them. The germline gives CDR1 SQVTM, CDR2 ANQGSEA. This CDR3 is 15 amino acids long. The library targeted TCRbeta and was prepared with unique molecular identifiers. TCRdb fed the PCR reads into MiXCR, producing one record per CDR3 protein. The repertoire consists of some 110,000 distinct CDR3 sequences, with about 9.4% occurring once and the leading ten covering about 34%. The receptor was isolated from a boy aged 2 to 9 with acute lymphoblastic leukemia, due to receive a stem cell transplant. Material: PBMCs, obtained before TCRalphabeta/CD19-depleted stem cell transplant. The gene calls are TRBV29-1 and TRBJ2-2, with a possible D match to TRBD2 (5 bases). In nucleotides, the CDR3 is TGCAGCGTTGATTGGGCAGGAGGTCGGACCGGGGAGCTGTTTTTT. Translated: CSVDWAGGRTGELFF.